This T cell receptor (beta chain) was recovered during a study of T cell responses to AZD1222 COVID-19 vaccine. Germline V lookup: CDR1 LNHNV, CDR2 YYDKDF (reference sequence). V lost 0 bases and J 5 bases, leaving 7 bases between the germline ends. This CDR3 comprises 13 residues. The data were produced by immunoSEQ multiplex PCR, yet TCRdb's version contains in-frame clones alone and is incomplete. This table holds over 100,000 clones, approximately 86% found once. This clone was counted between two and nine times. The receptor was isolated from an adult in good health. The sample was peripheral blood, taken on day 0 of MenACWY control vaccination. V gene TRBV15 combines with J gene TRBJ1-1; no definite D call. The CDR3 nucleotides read TGTGCCACCAGCAGAGATTATCTGACTGAAGCTTTCTTT. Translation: CATSRDYLTEAFF.